Listed below are T cell receptor beta chains from one sample, sequenced in a study of blood T cells in healthy people across ages. Using its own MiXCR run on the 5' RACE reads, TCRdb lists one record per CDR3 protein. The repertoire holds approximately 760,000 distinct CDR3 sequences, with roughly 25% as singletons. In addition, the sample was reused for a study of T cells of mothers and their children.

The sequenced sample consisted of blood. These receptor sequences come from a boy between 5 and 17 years old in good health. Both conserved end residues are part of each CDR3. A D gene is named only where the DNA matches it firmly. Size is stated for part of the rows, as once, few or many counts, or as a class when the clone is expanded.

D gene: TRBD1; V gene: TRBV28; J gene: TRBJ1-2; clone size: few; CDR3 DNA: TGTGCCAGCAGTTACAGGACAGGGTCGTTTGGCTACACCTTC; CDR3 protein: CASSYRTGSFGYTF
D gene: TRBD1; V gene: TRBV3-1; J gene: TRBJ1-6; clone size: NA; CDR3 DNA: TGTGCCAGCAGCCCCTCGGACAGGGGCCATTCACCCCTCCACTTT; CDR3 protein: CASSPSDRGHSPLHF
D gene: NA; V gene: TRBV6-5; J gene: TRBJ2-4; clone size: NA; CDR3 DNA: TGTGCCAGCAGTTACTCAGGGTACAAAGCAAACATTCAGTACTTC; CDR3 protein: CASSYSGYKANIQYF
D gene: NA; V gene: TRBV29-1; J gene: TRBJ1-2; clone size: NA; CDR3 DNA: TGCAGCATTGCCCAAACCCTCTTATACAGGGACGATGGCTACACCTTC; CDR3 protein: CSIAQTLLYRDDGYTF
D gene: NA; V gene: TRBV28; J gene: TRBJ2-5; clone size: few; CDR3 DNA: TGTGCCAGCACCTACAGGGAGGGGGGAGAGACCCAGTACTTC; CDR3 protein: CASTYREGGETQYF
D gene: NA; V gene: TRBV2; J gene: TRBJ2-3; clone size: NA; CDR3 DNA: TGTGCCAGCAGGAGGGAGACAGATACGCAGTATTTT; CDR3 protein: CASRRETDTQYF
D gene: NA; V gene: TRBV28; J gene: TRBJ1-1; clone size: NA; CDR3 DNA: TGTGCCAGCAGCCCCAATGACCGTACCGTTGAAGCTTTCTTT; CDR3 protein: CASSPNDRTVEAFF
D gene: TRBD2; V gene: TRBV20-1; J gene: TRBJ2-7; clone size: NA; CDR3 DNA: TGCAGTGCTAGGGGAAAGATTAGCGGGAGGGCCTACGAGCAGTACTTC; CDR3 protein: CSARGKISGRAYEQYF
D gene: TRBD2; V gene: TRBV28; J gene: TRBJ2-1; clone size: few; CDR3 DNA: TGTGCCGCCCGGACTAGCGGGAGGAACTACAATGAGCAGTTCTTC; CDR3 protein: CAARTSGRNYNEQFF
D gene: NA; V gene: TRBV28; J gene: TRBJ1-4; clone size: NA; CDR3 DNA: TGTGCCAGCAGTCCCCCCCTCGAGCGGGGTGAAAAACTGTTTTTT; CDR3 protein: CASSPPLERGEKLFF
D gene: NA; V gene: TRBV12-3/TRBV12-4; J gene: TRBJ2-1; clone size: NA; CDR3 DNA: TGTGCCAGCAGCCCAGTTAGGCAGGCATCTACCTACAATGAGCAGTTCTTC; CDR3 protein: CASSPVRQASTYNEQFF
D gene: NA; V gene: TRBV10-3; J gene: TRBJ2-5; clone size: NA; CDR3 DNA: TGTGCCATCAGACCACAGGGTCAAGAGACCCAGTACTTC; CDR3 protein: CAIRPQGQETQYF
D gene: NA; V gene: TRBV5-6; J gene: TRBJ2-7; clone size: NA; CDR3 DNA: TGTGCCAGCAGCTTGGTAGTGCAGGCTTACGAGCAGTACTTC; CDR3 protein: CASSLVVQAYEQYF